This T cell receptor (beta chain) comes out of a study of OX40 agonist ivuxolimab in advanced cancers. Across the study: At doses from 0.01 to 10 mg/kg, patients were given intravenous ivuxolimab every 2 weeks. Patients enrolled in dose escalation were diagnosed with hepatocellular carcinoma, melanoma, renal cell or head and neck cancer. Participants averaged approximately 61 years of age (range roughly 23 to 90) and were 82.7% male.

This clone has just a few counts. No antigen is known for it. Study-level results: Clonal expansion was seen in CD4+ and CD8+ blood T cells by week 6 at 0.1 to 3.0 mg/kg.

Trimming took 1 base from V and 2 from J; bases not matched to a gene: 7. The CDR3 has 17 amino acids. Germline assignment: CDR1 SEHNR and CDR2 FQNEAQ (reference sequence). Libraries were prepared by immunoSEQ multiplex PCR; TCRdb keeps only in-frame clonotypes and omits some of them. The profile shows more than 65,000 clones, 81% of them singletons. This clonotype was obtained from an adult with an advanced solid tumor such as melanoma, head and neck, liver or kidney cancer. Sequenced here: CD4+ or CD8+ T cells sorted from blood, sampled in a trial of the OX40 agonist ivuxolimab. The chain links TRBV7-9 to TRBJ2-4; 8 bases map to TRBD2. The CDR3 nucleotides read TGTGCCAGCAGCTTAGGTCGGGAGGGAGGGACCAAAAACATTCAGTACTTC. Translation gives CASSLGREGGTKNIQYF.